This T cell receptor beta chain emerged from a study of PD-L1 blockade in urothelial cancer. Across the study: Earlier, patients had received 0 to 3 chemotherapy regimens.

Study results and caveats: Patients enjoying durable benefit were reported to have more tumor-infiltrating T lymphocytes. Expansion of tumor-associated blood clones at 3 weeks was greater in durable-benefit patients.

The authors spiked synthetic TCR analog templates into each PCR. Only in-frame clones appear in the TCRdb table, and some are missing; sequencing was by immunoSEQ multiplex PCR. The table includes more than 1,500 clones, 33% detected once. V lost 5 bases, J lost 11 bases, and 27 bases lay in between. CDR1 and CDR2 (germline): MDHEN, SYDVKM. CDR3 length: 16 residues. In regard to this clone: Its antigen is currently unknown.

The source of this sequence is a man aged 55 to 70 with urothelial cancer. The starting material was tumor tissue, obtained before atezolizumab (anti-PD-L1) treatment. The V gene is TRBV28, the J gene TRBJ1-1; no clear D. This CDR3 is CASSLLWPSAQALAFF. Written as DNA, the CDR3 is TGTGCCAGCAGTCTCCTATGGCCCTCAGCACAAGCGTTGGCTTTCTTT.